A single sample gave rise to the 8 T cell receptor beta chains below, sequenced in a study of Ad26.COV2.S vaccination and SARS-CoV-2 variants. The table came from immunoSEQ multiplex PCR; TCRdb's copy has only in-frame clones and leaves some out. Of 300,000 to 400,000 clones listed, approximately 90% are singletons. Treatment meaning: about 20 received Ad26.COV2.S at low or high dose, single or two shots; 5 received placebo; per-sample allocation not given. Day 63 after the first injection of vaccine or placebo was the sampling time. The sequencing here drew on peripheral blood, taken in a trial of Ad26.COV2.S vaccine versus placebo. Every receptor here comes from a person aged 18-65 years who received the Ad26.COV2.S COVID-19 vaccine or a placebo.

The CDR3 nucleotides read TGTGCCAGCAGGTGGACAGGGGCCGGGGAGCTGTTTTTT. Translated: CASRWTGAGELFF. V and J are TRBV6-5 and TRBJ2-2, with 9 bases aligning to TRBD1. The CDR3 runs to 13 residues. CDR1 is MNHEY and CDR2 is SVGAGI in the germline V gene. The V segment lost 6 bases and the J segment 6 bases; nucleotides outside the gene matches: 2.

Here the CDR3 DNA reads TGCAGTGCTAGTTTTCAGGGGGCAGGTGACTATGGCTACACCTTC. Its translation: CSASFQGAGDYGYTF. This chain connects TRBV20-1 to TRBJ1-2; 8 bases are shared with TRBD1. The CDR3 is 15 amino acids. Germline values: CDR1 DFQATT, CDR2 SNEGSKA (reference sequence). J gave up 3 bases and V 3 bases, and 9 bases lay outside the gene matches.

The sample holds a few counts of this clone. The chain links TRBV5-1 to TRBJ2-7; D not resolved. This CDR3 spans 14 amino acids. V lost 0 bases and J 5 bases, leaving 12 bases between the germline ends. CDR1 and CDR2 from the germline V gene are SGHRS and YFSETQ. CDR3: CASSLDPAVDEQYF. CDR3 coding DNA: TGCGCCAGCAGCTTGGACCCTGCAGTGGACGAGCAGTACTTC.

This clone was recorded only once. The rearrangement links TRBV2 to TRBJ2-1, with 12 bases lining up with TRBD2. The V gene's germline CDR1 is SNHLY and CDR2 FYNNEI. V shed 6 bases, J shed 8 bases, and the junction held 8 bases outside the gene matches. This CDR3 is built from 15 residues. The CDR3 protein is CASRLAGTSGYEQFF. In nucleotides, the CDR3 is TGTGCCAGCAGGCTCGCCGGGACTAGCGGGTATGAGCAGTTCTTC.

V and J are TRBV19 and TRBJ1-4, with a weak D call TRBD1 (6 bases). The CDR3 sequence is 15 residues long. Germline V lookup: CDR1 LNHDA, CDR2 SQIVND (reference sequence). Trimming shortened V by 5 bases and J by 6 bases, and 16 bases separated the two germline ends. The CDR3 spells CASSPLGGIDEKLFF. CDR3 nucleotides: TGTGCCAGTAGTCCCCTAGGGGGTATTGATGAAAAACTGTTTTTT.

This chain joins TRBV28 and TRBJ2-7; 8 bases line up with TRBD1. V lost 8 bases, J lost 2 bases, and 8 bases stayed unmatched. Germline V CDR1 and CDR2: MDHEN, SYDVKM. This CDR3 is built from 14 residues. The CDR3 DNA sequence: TGTGCCAGCGAACCCGGGACAGGAACCTACGAGCAGTACTTC. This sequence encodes CASEPGTGTYEQYF.

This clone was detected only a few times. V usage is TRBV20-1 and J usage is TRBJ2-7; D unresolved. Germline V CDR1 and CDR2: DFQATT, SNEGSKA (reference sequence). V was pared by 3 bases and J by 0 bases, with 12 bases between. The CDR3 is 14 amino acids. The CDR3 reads CSASGGRSSYEQYF. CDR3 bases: TGCAGTGCTAGTGGTGGCAGGAGCTCCTACGAGCAGTACTTC.

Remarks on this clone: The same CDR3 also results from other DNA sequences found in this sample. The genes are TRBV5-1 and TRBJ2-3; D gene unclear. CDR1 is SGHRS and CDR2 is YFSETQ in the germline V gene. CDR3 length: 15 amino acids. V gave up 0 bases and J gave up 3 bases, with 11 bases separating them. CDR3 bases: TGCGCCAGCAGCTTGGATGGTGGGCCAACAGATACGCAGTATTTT. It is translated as CASSLDGGPTDTQYF.